The 25 T cell receptor beta chains reported below all come from one sample, sequenced in a study of PD-1 blockade in classical Hodgkin lymphoma. Profiled with immunoSEQ multiplex PCR; TCRdb holds only in-frame clones, not every one. The profile covers under 40,000 clones, with approximately 90% appearing a single time and 1.2% taken by the ten largest. The sample's time point: newly diagnosed, previously untreated cHL patient sample. Researchers report purifying CD4+ T cells from thawed PBMCs by magnetic negative selection. The sequenced sample consisted of CD4+ T cells from blood. These receptors were obtained from a human donor with classical Hodgkin lymphoma.

The genes are TRBV10-3 and TRBJ2-7, with TRBD2 as a possible D gene (6 bases). The V end was cut by 6 bases, the J end by 3 bases, with 12 bases between. This CDR3 comprises 13 residues. Germline V gene lookup returns CDR1 ENHRY and CDR2 SYGVKD. The CDR3 sequence: CAIRQAGSYEQYV. The CDR3 bases are TGTGCCATCAGGCAGGCCGGGAGCTACGAGCAGTACGTC.

The rearrangement links TRBV12-2 to TRBJ2-7; the table's D call of TRBD2 was not tested on the DNA. TRBV12-2 is recorded as a pseudogene. This CDR3 spans 16 amino acids. CDR3 nucleotide sequence: TGTGCAAGTCGCTTAGTCGTATGCGGAATCTCCTACGAGCAGTACTTC. It codes for CASRLVVCGISYEQYF.

This clone was observed once. The gene calls are TRBV7-6 and TRBJ2-5; no clear D gene. Germline CDR1 reads SGHVS; CDR2 reads FNYEAQ. The CDR3 covers 14 residues. V was trimmed by 5 bases and J by 5 bases, leaving 15 bases between them. The DNA for the CDR3 is TGTGCCAGCAGCCCCCTTAAGGTTAAGGAGACCCAGTACTTC. Its translation: CASSPLKVKETQYF.

The rearrangement uses TRBV29-1 and TRBJ2-3, with TRBD2 matching 10 bases. Trimming cost V 7 bases and J 5 bases; bases outside gene matches: 15. CDR3 length equals 16 residues. CDR1 SQVTM and CDR2 ANQGSEA come from the germline V gene. The CDR3 spells CSAGTSGASRGDTQYF. The CDR3, as DNA: TGCAGCGCCGGAACTAGCGGGGCGTCTAGGGGAGATACGCAGTATTTT.

This sequence joins TRBV18 and TRBJ1-1; D not certain. Germline V CDR1 and CDR2: KGHSH, LQKENI. Trimming cost V 6 bases and J 2 bases, with 10 bases left between them. The CDR3 sequence is 13 residues long. The CDR3 reads CASSFNPNTEAFF. The CDR3 DNA sequence: TGTGCCAGCTCTTTTAACCCCAACACTGAAGCTTTCTTT.

The CDR3 protein is CASSVGGRRHTDTQYF. CDR3 in DNA: TGTGCCAGCAGCGTGGGAGGGCGACGCCACACAGATACGCAGTATTTT. The V gene is TRBV9, the J gene TRBJ2-3; 7 positions agree with TRBD2. V gave up 2 bases and J gave up 2 bases; unmatched junction bases: 8. CDR3 length: 16 amino acids. Germline CDR1 reads SGDLS; CDR2 reads YYNGEE.

The chain combines TRBV10-3 with TRBJ1-1, with TRBD1 identical over 7 bases. The CDR3 has 15 amino acids. The germline CDR1 and CDR2 sequences are ENHRY and SYGVKD. Unmatched junction bases numbered 10, after V lost 3 bases and J lost 6 bases. The CDR3 loop reads CAISDRTGGGAEAFF. The CDR3 region has the DNA TGTGCCATCAGTGATCGGACAGGAGGAGGTGCTGAAGCTTTCTTT.

This chain links TRBV7-2 with TRBJ1-3; D is uncertain. The germline gives CDR1 SGHTA, CDR2 FQGNSA. This CDR3 has 16 amino acids. V lost 4 bases to trimming and J lost 0 bases, with 13 bases between them. The CDR3 DNA reads as TGTGCCAGCAGCTCCGTTTTGACCTACTCTGGAAACACCATATATTTT. Its translation: CASSSVLTYSGNTIYF.

The chain combines TRBV5-1 with TRBJ2-7; the match to TRBD1 covers 7 bases. Looked up from germline, CDR1 is SGHRS and CDR2 is YFSETQ. Trimming took 0 bases from V and 5 from J; bases not matched to a gene: 8. This CDR3 spans 15 amino acids. CDR3 in DNA: TGCGCCAGCAGCTTGGCCGCAGGGGGTTTAGACGAGCAGTACGTC. It translates to CASSLAAGGLDEQYV.

This chain joins TRBV28 and TRBJ1-2; D is perhaps TRBD1 (6 bases). The CDR3 length is 13 residues. The germline V and J ends were trimmed by 4 bases and 5 bases, with 11 bases remaining between them. Germline values: CDR1 MDHEN, CDR2 SYDVKM. In DNA, the CDR3 is TGTGCCAGCAGTTATGTGACAGGTTATGGCTACACCTTC. This sequence encodes CASSYVTGYGYTF.

The V call is TRBV10-1, the J call TRBJ2-7; D may be TRBD1 or TRBD2 (5 bases each). This CDR3 contains 16 residues. Germline assignment: CDR1 WNHNN and CDR2 SYGVQD (reference sequence). The V end was cut by 4 bases, the J end by 5 bases, with 21 bases between. DNA for the CDR3: TGCGCCAGCAGTGGATCCGGGGCGAAAGGTACTAACGAGCAGTACTTC. Translating gives CASSGSGAKGTNEQYF.

This clone was seen more than once but under ten times. This chain uses TRBV9 with TRBJ2-1; 7 nucleotides align to TRBD1. Trimming at V came to 0 bases and at J to 3 bases, leaving 3 bases not matched to a gene. The CDR3 totals 15 residues. The germline V gene has CDR1 SGDLS and CDR2 YYNGEE. CDR3 region: CASSVDQGDYNEQFF. For the CDR3, the DNA is TGTGCCAGCAGCGTAGATCAGGGGGACTACAATGAGCAGTTCTTC.

The chain uses TRBV6-1 and TRBJ1-5, with D unclear. The length of the CDR3 is 13 residues. The V end lost 3 bases, the J end lost 3 bases, and 6 bases lay between the germline ends. Germline CDR1 reads MNHNS; CDR2 reads SASEGT. CDR3 bases: TGTGCCAGCAGTGAGGGGAACAATCAGCCCCAGCATTTT. Translated: CASSEGNNQPQHF.

The chain has TRBV28 and TRBJ1-4, with TRBD1 matching over 7 bases. The CDR3 is made up of 16 amino acids. CDR1 is MDHEN and CDR2 is SYDVKM in the germline V gene. Germline trimming cut 5 bases from V and 4 bases from J; bases unmatched to any gene: 10. CDR3 nucleotide sequence: TGTGCCAGCAGTGAAGGGGGCGCGGGCCTTAATGAAAAACTGTTTTTT. It translates to CASSEGGAGLNEKLFF. The full variable domain, its missing parts supplied by reference TRBV28 and TRBJ1-4, is DVKVTQSSRYLVKRTGEKVFLECVQDMDHENMFWYRQDPGLGLRLIYFSYDVKMKEKGDIPEGYSVSREKKERFSLILESASTNQTSMYLCASSEGGAGLNEKLFFGSGTQLSVL.

The chain combines TRBV5-1 with TRBJ2-7, with D perhaps being TRBD1 or TRBD2 (5 bases each). Germline V gene data show CDR1 as SGHRS and CDR2 as YFSETQ. Deletions cut 3 bases from V and 1 base from J, with 14 bases between. This CDR3 has 15 amino acids. The CDR3 loop is CASSSGGTSSYEQYF. Here the CDR3 DNA reads TGCGCCAGCAGCTCTGGTGGGACCAGTTCCTACGAGCAGTACTTC.

The V and J genes are TRBV5-5 and TRBJ2-5; D gene uncertain. V shed 3 bases and J shed 1 base, with 10 bases lying between them. The germline CDR1 and CDR2 sequences are SGHKS and YYEKEE (reference sequence). The CDR3 totals 14 residues. This chain's CDR3 is CASSSRPRQETQYF. The DNA of the CDR3 is TGTGCCAGCAGCTCACGACCACGCCAAGAGACCCAGTACTTC. The full variable domain, completed using reference TRBV5-5 and TRBJ2-5, is DAGVTQSPTHLIKTRGQQVTLRCSPISGHKSVSWYQQVLGQGPQFIFQYYEKEERGRGNFPDRFSARQFPNYSSELNVNALLLGDSALYLCASSSRPRQETQYFGPGTRLLVL.

The chain carries TRBV4-1 and TRBJ1-3, with a tentative D call TRBD1 (6 bases). CDR1 MGHRA and CDR2 YSYEKL come from the germline V gene. V gave up 3 bases and J gave up 8 bases, with 14 bases separating them. There are 14 residues in the CDR3. The CDR3 reads CASSHLGQRDTIYF. CDR3 sequence (DNA): TGCGCCAGCAGCCACCTTGGACAGCGGGACACCATATATTTT.

This clone has just one count. The rearrangement uses TRBV28 and TRBJ2-4; the match to TRBD1 covers 11 bases. Germline V lookup: CDR1 MDHEN, CDR2 SYDVKM. This CDR3 spans 12 amino acids. The V segment lost 8 bases and the J segment 15 bases; nucleotides outside the gene matches: 9. CDR3 residues: CASHRTGGFRYF. The CDR3 DNA reads as TGTGCCAGCCACAGGACAGGGGGCTTCCGGTACTTC.

The rearrangement joins TRBV29-1 to TRBJ1-3, with D unresolved. Germline values: CDR1 SQVTM, CDR2 ANQGSEA. Trimming pared 8 bases from V and 7 bases from J, leaving 12 bases between. This CDR3 region has 11 residues. The CDR3 protein is CSSAHGNTIYF. CDR3 in DNA: TGCAGCTCTGCCCACGGGAACACCATATATTTT.

This sequence joins TRBV5-1 and TRBJ1-1, with D unresolved. This CDR3 region has 16 residues. Trimming removed 4 bases from V and 0 bases from J, with 16 bases in between. The germline CDR1 and CDR2 sequences are SGHRS and YFSETQ. Here the CDR3 DNA reads TGCGCCAGCAGCGGGAGGGTGGCAGGCATGAACACTGAAGCTTTCTTT. Translated: CASSGRVAGMNTEAFF.

This rearrangement joins TRBV18 to TRBJ1-3; unclear D gene. Per the germline V gene, CDR1 is KGHSH and CDR2 is LQKENI. V was cut by 3 bases and J by 0 bases, with 15 bases left in between. The CDR3 is 17 amino acids. The DNA of the CDR3 is TGTGCCAGCTCACCCCCTGGGAGAGACGCCTCTGGAAACACCATATATTTT. The encoded protein is CASSPPGRDASGNTIYF.

This chain joins TRBV25-1 and TRBJ2-1, with a weak D call TRBD2 (6 bases). The V end lost 3 bases, the J end lost 2 bases, and 14 bases lay between the germline ends. The CDR3 runs 16 residues. Germline-derived CDR1 and CDR2 are MGHDK and SYGVNS. The CDR3 nucleotides are TGTGCCAGCAGTGATGCAGCGGGTGGGGCCTACAATGAGCAGTTCTTC. Translated, it gives CASSDAAGGAYNEQFF.

Only one count was recorded for this clone. This chain joins TRBV5-6 and TRBJ1-4; a weak D match, TRBD1 (5 bases). CDR1 is SGHDT, CDR2 YYEEEE, per germline. The V and J ends lost 0 bases and 8 bases respectively, with 14 bases between them. The CDR3 sequence is 15 residues long. The CDR3 loop reads CASSLAPGPGEKLFF. CDR3 nucleotides: TGTGCCAGCAGCTTGGCCCCAGGGCCAGGAGAAAAACTGTTTTTT.

The CDR3 reads CASSLDERGIATEAFF. The CDR3 nucleotides read TGTGCCAGCAGCTTAGATGAGAGGGGGATCGCCACTGAAGCTTTCTTT. This sequence joins TRBV11-2 and TRBJ1-1; D possibly corresponds to TRBD1 (6 bases). CDR3 length equals 16 residues. Trimming shortened V by 0 bases and J by 4 bases, and 15 bases separated the two germline ends. Per germline, CDR1 SGHAT and CDR2 FQNNGV.

The gene calls are TRBV7-2 and TRBJ1-2; 7 nucleotides line up with TRBD1. After removal of 0 bases from V and 4 bases from J, the junction contained 5 bases not matched to a gene. CDR3 length: 15 residues. Germline loops: CDR1 SGHTA, CDR2 FQGNSA. The CDR3 region has the DNA TGTGCCAGCAGCTTAGCGAAAACAGGGGTCTATGGCTACACCTTC. This codes for CASSLAKTGVYGYTF.